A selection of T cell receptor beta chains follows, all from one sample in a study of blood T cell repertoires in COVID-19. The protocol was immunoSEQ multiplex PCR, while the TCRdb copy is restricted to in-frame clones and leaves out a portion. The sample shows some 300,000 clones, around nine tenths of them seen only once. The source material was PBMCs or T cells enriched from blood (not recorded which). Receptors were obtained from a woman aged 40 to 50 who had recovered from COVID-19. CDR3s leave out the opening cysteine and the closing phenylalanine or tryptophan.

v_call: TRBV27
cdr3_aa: ASSYREGMYEQY

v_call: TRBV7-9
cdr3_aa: ASSSFTSSDEQY

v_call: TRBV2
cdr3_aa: ASRQGIYEQY

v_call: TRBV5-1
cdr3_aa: ASSLATGQGSETQY

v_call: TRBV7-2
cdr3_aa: ASSLGGGAGNTIY

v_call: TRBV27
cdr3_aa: ASRLLAGVVQF

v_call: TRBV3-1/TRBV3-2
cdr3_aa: ASSPRLGFDNEQF

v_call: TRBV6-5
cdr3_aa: ASSYSRGTGNTIY

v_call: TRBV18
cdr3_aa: ASALGGGSEAF

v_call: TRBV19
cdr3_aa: ASSMATASGYT

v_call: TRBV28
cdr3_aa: ASSGQGAQAF

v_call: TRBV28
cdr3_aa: ASTRQGASYEQY

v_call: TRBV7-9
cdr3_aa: ASSLTGQAF

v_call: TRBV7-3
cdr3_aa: ASSSQGRELF

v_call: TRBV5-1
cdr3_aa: ASSLSLAGIEGNEQY

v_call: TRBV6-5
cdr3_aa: ASSYSSAPYEQY

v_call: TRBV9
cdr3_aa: ASSVGAGETQY

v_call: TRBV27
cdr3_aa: ASTHRGVGNQPQH

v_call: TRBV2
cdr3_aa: ASSEVGGSWNEQF

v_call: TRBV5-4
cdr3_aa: ASSFGQGYQETQY

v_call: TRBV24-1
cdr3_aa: ATSDLQGQTDTQY

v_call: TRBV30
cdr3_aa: AWSVLSVWDNNEQF

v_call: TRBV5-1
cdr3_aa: ASSTGFVSDTQY

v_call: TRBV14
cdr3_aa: ASSQGLTPRDTQY

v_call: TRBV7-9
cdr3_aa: ASSQDTPYGYT

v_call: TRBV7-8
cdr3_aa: ASSLDRGREKLF

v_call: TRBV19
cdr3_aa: ASSPQRAAITGELF

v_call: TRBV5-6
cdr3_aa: ASSLDRGGDTQY

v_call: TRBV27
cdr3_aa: ASSLSNRGPHFYNEQF

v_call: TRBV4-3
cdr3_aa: ASSHRTDPNYGYT

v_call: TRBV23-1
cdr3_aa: ARPAGELIYNEQF

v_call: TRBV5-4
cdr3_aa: ASSPGGALGANVLT